Listed below are T cell receptor beta chains from one sample, sequenced in a study of immune characterization of retroperitoneal liposarcoma. Using its own MiXCR run on the PCR reads, TCRdb lists one record per CDR3 protein. The data contain some 7,700 distinct CDR3 sequences, less than 30% of them singletons. The specimen sequenced was blood. The receptor source for this set is a male donor with retroperitoneal liposarcoma. The CDR3 runs from the conserved cysteine through the conserved F or W. D genes are given only for firm matches. Some rows have no size entry. The others give once, few or many, or a class for an expanded clone.

>.|13|TRBJ1-1|TRBV11-3|.
CASSLDGNTEAFF
TGTGCCAGCAGCTTAGATGGGAACACTGAAGCTTTCTTT
>.|14|TRBJ2-5|TRBV10-2|.
CASREGTAQETQYF
TGCGCCAGCAGGGAGGGGACAGCGCAAGAGACCCAGTACTTC
>few|14|TRBJ1-1|TRBV6-1|.
CAVMGVWMNTEAFF
TGTGCCGTAATGGGGGTGTGGATGAACACTGAAGCTTTCTTT
>few|15|TRBJ1-5|TRBV6-1|.
CASRTLGGSNQPQHF
TGTGCCAGCAGGACCTTGGGCGGTAGCAATCAGCCCCAGCATTTT
>medium-sized|15|TRBJ2-7|TRBV6-1|.
CASSGSGTHSYEQYF
TGTGCCAGCAGTGGCTCGGGGACACACTCCTACGAGCAGTACTTC
>few|13|TRBJ2-5|TRBV6-2/TRBV6-3|TRBD1
CASTTGGLETQYF
TGTGCCAGCACCACAGGGGGTCTAGAGACCCAGTACTTC
>large|15|TRBJ2-1|TRBV6-5|TRBD1
CASSYWGQSYNEQFF
TGTGCCAGCAGTTACTGGGGACAGAGCTACAATGAGCAGTTCTTC
>large|14|TRBJ2-1|TRBV12-3/TRBV12-4|TRBD2
CASSLAGVYNEQFF
TGTGCCAGCAGCCTAGCGGGAGTCTACAATGAGCAGTTCTTC
>.|13|TRBJ1-5|TRBV4-1|.
CASSQEGDQPQHF
TGCGCCAGCAGCCAAGAGGGAGATCAGCCCCAGCATTTT
>few|16|TRBJ2-2|TRBV7-2|TRBD1
CASSLELRGLSGELFF
TGTGCCAGCAGCTTAGAACTCAGGGGGCTATCGGGGGAGCTGTTTTTT
>.|15|TRBJ1-1|TRBV7-2|TRBD1
CASSASQGAVTEAFF
TGTGCCAGCAGCGCTAGCCAGGGGGCTGTCACTGAAGCTTTCTTT
>few|20|TRBJ2-4|TRBV4-1|TRBD2
CASSQDLSKRGGLAKNIQYF
TGCGCCAGCAGCCAAGATTTGAGCAAGCGGGGGGGGTTAGCCAAAAACATTCAGTACTTC
>.|15|TRBJ2-1|TRBV6-6|.
CASSYSKAAYNEQFF
TGTGCCAGCAGTTACTCGAAAGCGGCCTACAATGAGCAGTTCTTC
>many|15|TRBJ2-3|TRBV27|.
CASSLVGGLTDTQYF
TGTGCCAGCAGTTTAGTCGGCGGCCTCACAGATACGCAGTATTTT